These 17 T cell receptor beta chains originate from one sample sequenced in a study of T cell responses to AZD1222 COVID-19 vaccine. Clones were read by immunoSEQ multiplex PCR, and TCRdb kept only the in-frame ones, dropping some. The sample has some 120,000 clones; roughly nine tenths are singletons. The specimen comprised peripheral blood, sampled on day 0 of AZD1222 vaccination. These receptors came from an adult in good health.

This sequence joins TRBV6-5 and TRBJ2-3; tentatively, D is TRBD1 (7 bases). V was trimmed by 8 bases and J by 5 bases, leaving 20 bases between them. The CDR3 is made up of 15 amino acids. Per the germline V gene, CDR1 is MNHEY and CDR2 is SVGAGI. DNA of the CDR3: TGTGCCAGCTGGAGGGGGCGGTTCCCCTTAGATACGCAGTATTTT. Protein sequence: CASWRGRFPLDTQYF.

CDR3 DNA: TGTGCCAGCAGCTTAGATAGGCAGGGTTCCTACGAGCAGTACTTC. It is translated as CASSLDRQGSYEQYF. This chain uses TRBV7-9 with TRBJ2-7; perhaps TRBD1 as D (5 bases). Germline CDR1 SEHNR, CDR2 FQNEAQ (reference sequence). The CDR3 covers 15 residues. V was clipped by 1 base and J by 1 base, with 11 bases between them.

The chain has TRBV11-2 and TRBJ1-2, with 11 bases matching TRBD1. This CDR3 has 16 amino acids. The V gene's germline CDR1 is SGHAT and CDR2 FQNNGV. V dropped 4 bases and J dropped 4; count of bases not matched to a gene: 8. The CDR3 region has the DNA TGTGCCAGCAGCTCCTGGACAGGGGGCAGTAGCTATGGCTACACCTTC. Translation gives CASSSWTGGSSYGYTF.

This chain joins TRBV9 and TRBJ2-1; D is tentatively TRBD1 or TRBD2 (5 bases each). V was shortened by 6 bases and J by 3 bases, with 19 bases between the two germline ends. This CDR3 has 16 amino acids. Germline CDR1 and CDR2: SGDLS and YYNGEE. This chain's CDR3 is CASNLHRDRDYNEQFF. The CDR3 coding sequence is TGTGCCAGCAACTTACACCGGGACCGGGACTACAATGAGCAGTTCTTC.

V and J are TRBV5-4 and TRBJ1-2; D might be TRBD1 (6 bases). Deletions cut 0 bases from V and 4 bases from J, with 7 bases between. CDR3 size: 13 residues. Germline CDR1 and CDR2: SGHNT and YYREEE (reference sequence). The CDR3 loop reads CASSLGGPYGYTF. The CDR3, as DNA: TGTGCCAGCAGCTTGGGGGGGCCCTATGGCTACACCTTC.

The rearrangement joins TRBV5-5 to TRBJ1-5; 9 bases are a match to TRBD1. Unmatched junction bases numbered 6, after V lost 1 base and J lost 4 bases. CDR1 and CDR2 (germline): SGHKS, YYEKEE (reference sequence). The CDR3 spans 16 residues. Here the CDR3 DNA reads TGTGCCAGCAGCTTGAATGTAGGACAGGGGAATCAGCCCCAGCATTTT. It specifies CASSLNVGQGNQPQHF.

The V gene is TRBV7-3, the J gene TRBJ2-4; 7 nucleotides align to TRBD1. Per the germline V gene, CDR1 is SGHTA and CDR2 is FQGTGA. The CDR3 contains 15 residues. Unmatched junction bases numbered 7, after V lost 3 bases and J lost 5 bases. Here the CDR3 reads CASSLSGQAENIQYF. CDR3 sequence (DNA): TGTGCCAGCAGCTTGTCCGGACAGGCAGAAAACATTCAGTACTTC.

The gene calls are TRBV9 and TRBJ2-1; 12 bases agree with TRBD2. The V segment lost 4 bases and the J segment 4 bases; nucleotides outside the gene matches: 6. Germline V gene data show CDR1 as SGDLS and CDR2 as YYNGEE. The CDR3 is made up of 16 amino acids. This chain's CDR3 is CASSPPGTSGYNEQFF. The CDR3 nucleotides are TGTGCCAGCAGCCCTCCCGGGACTAGCGGGTACAATGAGCAGTTCTTC.

The chain employs TRBV4-1 and TRBJ2-1; perhaps TRBD1 as D (5 bases). V was clipped by 3 bases and J by 7 bases, with 10 bases between them. The V gene's germline CDR1 is MGHRA and CDR2 YSYEKL. The CDR3 extends over 13 amino acids. CDR3 DNA: TGCGCCAGCAGCCAGTGGCAGGGTAATGAGCAGTTCTTC. This sequence encodes CASSQWQGNEQFF.

The CDR3 reads CSVDRSSSYNEQFF. The CDR3 nucleotides are TGCAGCGTTGACCGATCAAGCTCCTACAATGAGCAGTTCTTC. The rearrangement uses TRBV29-1 and TRBJ2-1; D ambiguous. CDR1 and CDR2 from the germline V gene are SQVTM and ANQGSEA. The CDR3 sequence is 14 residues long. The V end was cut by 3 bases, the J end by 0 bases, with 9 bases between.

The chain links TRBV6-5 to TRBJ2-7; 11 bases fit TRBD2. From germline, CDR1 is MNHEY and CDR2 SVGAGI. There are 14 residues in the CDR3. V lost 6 bases to trimming and J lost 7 bases; unmatched junction nucleotides: 8. The CDR3 DNA reads TGTGCCAGCAGACTAGCGGGAGTGGGGGGAGAGCAGTACTTC. Translating gives CASRLAGVGGEQYF.

This clone was seen a single time. The chain carries TRBV10-3 and TRBJ2-3; maybe TRBD1 (6 bases). There are 14 residues in the CDR3. CDR1 is ENHRY, CDR2 SYGVKD, per germline. Deletions cut 2 bases from V and 6 bases from J, with 12 bases between. CDR3 nucleotide sequence: TGTGCCATCAGTGAGGCAGGGGAGTGGGATACGCAGTATTTT. Amino acids: CAISEAGEWDTQYF.

This clone was seen only once. The chain recombines TRBV11-3 with TRBJ2-7; D call uncertain. In germline, CDR1 is SGHNT, CDR2 YENEEA. CDR3 length: 13 residues. V lost 5 bases and J 7 bases, leaving 15 bases between the germline ends. The CDR3 region is CASSHNYGVEQYF. CDR3 nucleotide sequence: TGTGCCAGCAGCCATAATTATGGGGTAGAGCAGTACTTC.

V usage is TRBV21-1 and J usage is TRBJ2-2; the table gives TRBD2 as D, unverified against the DNA. TRBV21-1 is noted as a pseudogene. The CDR3 length is 17 residues. In nucleotides, the CDR3 is TGTGCCAGCCCTAGGGGTCCTCGACTAGCGGGAGCCGGGGAGCTGTTTTTT. This codes for CASPRGPRLAGAGELFF.

The chain employs TRBV30 and TRBJ1-1; 9 bases line up with TRBD1. V lost 1 base and J lost 9; bases outside the gene matches: 6. There are 13 residues in the CDR3. Germline loops: CDR1 GTSNPN, CDR2 SVGIG (reference sequence). The CDR3 sequence: CAWSEGTGMQAFF. The CDR3 bases are TGTGCCTGGAGTGAAGGGACAGGGATGCAAGCTTTCTTT.

The gene calls are TRBV5-4 and TRBJ2-7, with D tentatively TRBD2 (6 bases). This CDR3 has 15 amino acids. Deletions cut 4 bases from V and 2 bases from J, with 16 bases between. Germline V lookup: CDR1 SGHNT, CDR2 YYREEE (reference sequence). The CDR3 sequence is CASSPAAGPPYEQYF. CDR3 sequence (DNA): TGTGCCAGCAGCCCCGCAGCGGGCCCTCCCTACGAGCAGTACTTC. Looking up the rest from reference TRBV5-4 and TRBJ2-7 gives the full variable domain: ETGVTQSPTHLIKTRGQQVTLRCSSQSGHNTVSWYQQALGQGPQFIFQYYREEENGRGNFPPRFSGLQFPNYSSELNVNALELDDSALYLCASSPAAGPPYEQYFGPGTRLTVT.

The chain has TRBV7-9 and TRBJ1-2; D unclear. Per germline, CDR1 SEHNR and CDR2 FQNEAQ (reference sequence). Trimming cost V 1 base and J 6 bases, with 6 bases left between them. The CDR3 sequence is 12 residues long. CDR3 nucleotide sequence: TGTGCCAGCAGCTTAGGCCCGGATGGCTACACCTTC. This encodes CASSLGPDGYTF.